The 31 T cell receptor beta chains reported below all come from one sample, sequenced in a study of OX40 agonist ivuxolimab in advanced cancers. The table came from immunoSEQ multiplex PCR; TCRdb's copy has only in-frame clones and leaves some out. The sample holds 61,000 or so clones, around 87% seen once. The starting material was CD4+ or CD8+ T cells sorted from blood, obtained in a trial of the OX40 agonist ivuxolimab. The receptors stem from an adult with an advanced solid tumor such as melanoma, head and neck, liver or kidney cancer.

DNA for the CDR3: TGCGCCAGCAGCGCCGGGTTATTATATGGCTACACCTTC. Its protein is CASSAGLLYGYTF. J is TRBJ1-2 and V is TRBV5-1; no reliable D call. The CDR3 sequence is 13 residues long. Germline loops: CDR1 SGHRS, CDR2 YFSETQ. V was cut by 4 bases and J by 5 bases, with 12 bases left in between. The variable domain in full, completed from reference TRBV5-1 and TRBJ1-2, reads KAGVTQTPRYLIKTRGQQVTLSCSPISGHRSVSWYQQTPGQGLQFLFEYFSETQRNKGNFPGRFSGRQFSNSRSEMNVSTLELGDSALYLCASSAGLLYGYTFGSGTRLTVV.

The chain carries TRBV28 and TRBJ1-5, with D possibly TRBD1 on 6 matching bases. CDR3 length: 15 residues. The V end was cut by 9 bases, the J end by 1 base, with 16 bases between. Germline V gene lookup returns CDR1 MDHEN and CDR2 SYDVKM. The CDR3 sequence is CASNGGLGSNQPQHF. The CDR3 DNA is TGTGCCAGTAACGGGGGGCTGGGGAGCAATCAGCCCCAGCATTTT.

The genes are TRBV11-2 and TRBJ2-7, with 10 bases fitting TRBD2. The CDR3 runs 15 residues. Losses at the gene ends were 5 bases for V and 5 bases for J; bases not matched to a gene: 9. Germline lookup yields CDR1 SGHAT and CDR2 FQNNGV. CDR3 sequence reads: CASSQQAGGPNEQYF. CDR3 DNA: TGTGCCAGCAGCCAACAAGCGGGGGGGCCCAACGAGCAGTACTTC.

The table lists this clone with a count of one. The gene calls are TRBV29-1 and TRBJ1-1, with D perhaps TRBD1 (6 bases). Germline CDR1 reads SQVTM; CDR2 reads ANQGSEA. The CDR3 loop spans 17 amino acids. Deletions cut 2 bases from V and 7 bases from J, with 26 bases between. This CDR3 reads CSVERGWDPGVVGEAFF. CDR3 nucleotides: TGCAGCGTTGAACGCGGCTGGGATCCAGGGGTGGTGGGTGAAGCTTTCTTT.

V is TRBV6-1 and J is TRBJ2-3, with a possible D match to TRBD2 (7 bases). The CDR3 covers 16 residues. Trimming pared 2 bases from V and 4 bases from J, leaving 16 bases between. CDR1 is MNHNS and CDR2 is SASEGT in the germline V gene. CDR3 nucleotides: TGTGCCAGCAGTGAATATCGGGGGGCTATCGCAGATACGCAGTATTTT. Amino acid sequence: CASSEYRGAIADTQYF.

The gene calls are TRBV9 and TRBJ2-1, with TRBD1 identical over 11 bases. V lost 3 bases to trimming and J lost 0 bases; unmatched junction nucleotides: 11. Germline V lookup: CDR1 SGDLS, CDR2 YYNGEE. The CDR3 spans 19 residues. DNA for the CDR3: TGTGCCAGCAGCGCCCGGGACAGGGGGTTTTCCAGCTCCTACAATGAGCAGTTCTTC. Its protein is CASSARDRGFSSSYNEQFF. The full variable domain, rest sourced from reference TRBV9 and TRBJ2-1, is DSGVTQTPKHLITATGQRVTLRCSPRSGDLSVYWYQQSLDQGLQFLIQYYNGEERAKGNILERFSAQQFPDLHSELNLSSLELGDSALYFCASSARDRGFSSSYNEQFFGPGTRLTVL.

This sequence joins TRBV5-1 and TRBJ2-7; weak D call: TRBD1 (6 bases). The V end was cut by 3 bases, the J end by 3 bases, with 13 bases between. CDR1 and CDR2 (germline): SGHRS, YFSETQ. The CDR3 extends over 14 amino acids. CDR3 region: CASSSPGHLYEQYF. The CDR3 DNA is TGCGCCAGCAGCTCGCCGGGACATCTCTACGAGCAGTACTTC.

The DNA of the CDR3 is TGTGCCAGCAGCCCCGGGACAGAGCTCTACGAGCAGTACTTC. It yields the protein CASSPGTELYEQYF. V is TRBV7-9 and J is TRBJ2-7, with 7 bases fitting TRBD1. Germline values: CDR1 SEHNR, CDR2 FQNEAQ (reference sequence). The CDR3 spans 14 residues. V trimming: 5 bases; J trimming: 3 bases; junction bases outside the gene matches: 7.

This clone has just one count. Other nucleotide sequences in the sample specify the same CDR3. The chain joins TRBV18 to TRBJ2-5; TRBD1 might be the D (6 bases). V shed 3 bases and J shed 1 base, with 9 bases lying between them. The CDR3 covers 14 residues. CDR1 is KGHSH and CDR2 is LQKENI in the germline V gene. CDR3: CASSPLGAQETQYF. In nucleotides, the CDR3 is TGTGCCAGCTCACCCCTGGGGGCCCAAGAGACCCAGTACTTC.

This chain uses TRBV6-1 with TRBJ2-3, with D unclear. V dropped 6 bases and J dropped 7 bases, with 8 bases sitting between them. The CDR3 runs 11 residues. Germline loops: CDR1 MNHNS, CDR2 SASEGT. The CDR3 loop is CASSTWNTQYF. CDR3 DNA sequence: TGTGCCAGCAGCACGTGGAATACGCAGTATTTT.

This sequence joins TRBV11-2 and TRBJ1-6; D uncertain. This CDR3 comprises 15 residues. Trimming shortened V by 5 bases and J by 7 bases, and 15 bases separated the two germline ends. Germline assignment: CDR1 SGHAT and CDR2 FQNNGV. The CDR3 is CASSLARNLNSPLHF. The CDR3 coding sequence is TGTGCCAGCAGCCTCGCAAGAAATTTGAATTCACCCCTCCACTTT.

The count of this clone is one. The chain combines TRBV7-9 with TRBJ2-5; 10 bases agree with TRBD2. Per the germline V gene, CDR1 is SEHNR and CDR2 is FQNEAQ (reference sequence). The CDR3 consists of 18 residues. Losses at the gene ends were 2 bases for V and 0 bases for J; bases not matched to a gene: 9. CDR3 amino acids: CASSLRLGLAGDQETQYF. DNA of the CDR3: TGTGCCAGCAGCTTAAGATTGGGGCTAGCGGGGGACCAAGAGACCCAGTACTTC.

V and J are TRBV5-6 and TRBJ1-2, with D possibly being TRBD1 (6 bases). The CDR3 length is 14 residues. V lost 2 bases, J lost 2 bases, and 10 bases lay in between. The germline V gene has CDR1 SGHDT and CDR2 YYEEEE. The CDR3 DNA sequence: TGTGCCAGCAGCTTTGGACAGCAGAACTATGGCTACACCTTC. It codes for CASSFGQQNYGYTF. Supplemented by reference TRBV5-6 and TRBJ1-2, the full variable domain reads DAGVTQSPTHLIKTRGQQVTLRCSPKSGHDTVSWYQQALGQGPQFIFQYYEEEERQRGNFPDRFSGHQFPNYSSELNVNALLLGDSALYLCASSFGQQNYGYTFGSGTRLTVV.

The rearrangement uses TRBV19 and TRBJ2-3; the match to TRBD2 covers 9 bases. The CDR3 is 15 amino acids. Per the germline V gene, CDR1 is LNHDA and CDR2 is SQIVND (reference sequence). With 3 bases clipped from V and 1 base from J, the junction kept 2 bases outside the gene matches. CDR3 nucleotide sequence: TGTGCCAGTAGTATTCGGACTAGCGGCACAGATACGCAGTATTTT. Translation: CASSIRTSGTDTQYF. Full variable domain (missing parts from reference TRBV19 and TRBJ2-3): DGGITQSPKYLFRKEGQNVTLSCEQNLNHDAMYWYRQDPGQGLRLIYYSQIVNDFQKGDIAEGYSVSREKKESFPLTVTSAQKNPTAFYLCASSIRTSGTDTQYFGPGTRLTVL.

The rearrangement links TRBV2 to TRBJ1-4; weak D call: TRBD1 (5 bases). Trimming pared 11 bases from V and 5 bases from J, leaving 15 bases between. CDR3 length: 13 residues. Germline V CDR1 and CDR2: SNHLY, FYNNEI. CDR3 DNA: TGTGCCGGTACAGGAGGGAGAAATGAAAAACTGTTTTTT. Protein: CAGTGGRNEKLFF.

The chain employs TRBV4-1 and TRBJ1-1; D call uncertain. Germline CDR1 and CDR2: MGHRA and YSYEKL. Trimming took 1 base from V and 0 from J, leaving 9 bases between them. There are 15 residues in the CDR3. The CDR3, as DNA: TGCGCCAGCAGCCAAGTCGGGAGCATGAACACTGAAGCTTTCTTT. It encodes CASSQVGSMNTEAFF.

CDR3 region: CASSYGLAGVETQYF. The CDR3 DNA sequence: TGTGCCAGCAGCTACGGACTAGCGGGGGTAGAGACCCAGTACTTC. The gene calls are TRBV14 and TRBJ2-5; 13 bases are shared with TRBD2. Germline V gene data show CDR1 as SGHDN and CDR2 as FVKESK. The CDR3 contains 15 residues. Unmatched junction bases numbered 4, after V lost 5 bases and J lost 4 bases.

The CDR3 spells CASSVAAPRAGGPLFGTQYF. In nucleotides, the CDR3 is TGTGCCAGTAGTGTTGCAGCGCCCAGGGCGGGGGGCCCCCTCTTTGGTACGCAGTATTTT. This rearrangement joins TRBV19 to TRBJ2-3, with 8 bases identical to TRBD2. The CDR3 contains 20 residues. The ends lost 5 bases at V and 8 bases at J; junction bases unmatched: 27. Germline V gene lookup returns CDR1 LNHDA and CDR2 SQIVND (reference sequence).

The table lists this clone with a few counts. The chain carries TRBV5-1 and TRBJ2-5; possible D gene TRBD2, 7 bases. Trimming took off 4 bases at V and 0 bases at J, with 10 bases between the two ends. This CDR3 is 14 amino acids long. Germline lookup yields CDR1 SGHRS and CDR2 YFSETQ. The CDR3 nucleotides are TGCGCCAGCAGCGAGGGGGGGTACCAAGAGACCCAGTACTTC. Its translation: CASSEGGYQETQYF.

The rearrangement uses TRBV9 and TRBJ2-2; 8 bases are a match to TRBD1. J was trimmed by 8 bases and V by 3 bases; bases with no gene match: 3. CDR1 and CDR2 from the germline V gene are SGDLS and YYNGEE. The CDR3 loop spans 13 amino acids. This CDR3 reads CASSARGRGELFF. CDR3 sequence (DNA): TGTGCCAGCAGCGCCAGGGGGCGAGGGGAGCTGTTTTTT.

This chain uses TRBV7-9 with TRBJ1-2; tentative D call: TRBD1 (5 bases). Looked up from germline, CDR1 is SEHNR and CDR2 is FQNEAQ (reference sequence). V was cut by 5 bases and J by 1 base, with 23 bases left in between. This CDR3 has 18 residues. The chain's CDR3 is CASSLTLHRDANNYGYTF. As DNA, the CDR3 is TGTGCCAGCAGCCTGACTTTACACCGGGACGCGAATAACTATGGCTACACCTTC.

The rearrangement links TRBV5-5 to TRBJ2-3; TRBD2 might be the D (5 bases). This CDR3 contains 16 residues. Germline values: CDR1 SGHKS, CDR2 YYEKEE (reference sequence). The germline V and J ends were trimmed by 0 bases and 3 bases, with 14 bases remaining between them. The CDR3 DNA reads TGTGCCAGCAGCTTGGTTCCGGGGTATGGAACAGATACGCAGTATTTT. Protein product: CASSLVPGYGTDTQYF.

This clone was picked up one time. The V gene is TRBV6-1, the J gene TRBJ1-2, with no clear D. Deletions cut 7 bases from V and 3 bases from J, with 12 bases between. Germline V gene sequence: CDR1 MNHNS, CDR2 SASEGT. The CDR3 loop spans 13 amino acids. CDR3 nucleotide sequence: TGTGCCAGCATCGGACCTTCATACTATGGCTACACCTTC. Translation gives CASIGPSYYGYTF.

V usage is TRBV19 and J usage is TRBJ1-2, with a possible D match to TRBD1 (5 bases). The V end was cut by 6 bases, the J end by 4 bases, with 18 bases between. The CDR3 extends over 15 amino acids. CDR1 and CDR2 (germline): LNHDA, SQIVND (reference sequence). CDR3 DNA: TGTGCCAGTAGCCGCTCGGGGGTTACGAGCTATGGCTACACCTTC. Protein: CASSRSGVTSYGYTF.

The chain carries TRBV19 and TRBJ2-3; no reliable D call. The germline V gene encodes CDR1 LNHDA and CDR2 SQIVND (reference sequence). Between the trimmed V and J ends, which lost 3 bases and 6 bases, there was a span of 19 bases. This CDR3 contains 16 residues. CDR3 loop: CASSMARLAGRDTQYF. Here the CDR3 DNA reads TGTGCCAGTAGTATGGCCCGCCTCGCCGGGCGGGATACGCAGTATTTT.

V usage is TRBV5-1 and J usage is TRBJ1-4; D possibly corresponds to TRBD1 (5 bases). Per germline, CDR1 SGHRS and CDR2 YFSETQ. This CDR3 contains 16 residues. Between the trimmed V and J ends, which lost 3 bases and 4 bases, there was a span of 16 bases. CDR3 amino acids: CASSSERGGNNEKLFF. The CDR3 region has the DNA TGCGCCAGCAGCTCCGAACGGGGGGGGAATAATGAAAAACTGTTTTTT.

The chain combines TRBV2 with TRBJ2-7; D is uncertain. Trimming removed 6 bases at V and 1 base at J, with 13 bases between. This CDR3 comprises 14 residues. Looked up from germline, CDR1 is SNHLY and CDR2 is FYNNEI. The CDR3 DNA reads as TGTGCCAGCAGGAGCCGGCCAGTATCCTACGAGCAGTACTTC. This encodes CASRSRPVSYEQYF.

The chain combines TRBV2 with TRBJ2-5, with unresolved D. The CDR3 extends over 13 amino acids. Trimming removed 5 bases at V and 0 bases at J, with 7 bases between. From germline, CDR1 is SNHLY and CDR2 FYNNEI. The DNA of the CDR3 is TGTGCCAGCAGTTCCGAGTACCAAGAGACCCAGTACTTC. This encodes CASSSEYQETQYF.

The V gene is TRBV7-2, the J gene TRBJ2-1; 7 positions agree with TRBD2. Germline V lookup: CDR1 SGHTA, CDR2 FQGNSA. CDR3 length equals 14 residues. V lost 7 bases to trimming and J lost 4 bases; unmatched junction nucleotides: 7. Here the CDR3 reads CASTPAGVYNEQFF. CDR3 DNA sequence: TGTGCCAGCACTCCGGCGGGGGTATACAATGAGCAGTTCTTC.

The DNA for the CDR3 is TGCGCCAGCAGTGGAGGCGACAGGGGCTACACCTTC. The encoded protein is CASSGGDRGYTF. This rearrangement joins TRBV10-2 to TRBJ1-2; possibly TRBD1 for D (6 bases). Germline lookup yields CDR1 WSHSY and CDR2 SAAADI. V lost 4 bases to trimming and J lost 8 bases, with 11 bases between them. The CDR3 is made up of 12 amino acids.

V usage is TRBV18 and J usage is TRBJ1-1; tentative D call: TRBD1 (5 bases). V lost 0 bases to trimming and J lost 6 bases, with 14 bases between them. Germline assignment: CDR1 KGHSH and CDR2 LQKENI. This CDR3 is built from 15 residues. CDR3 sequence: CASSPPSPRGAEAFF. CDR3 nucleotide sequence: TGTGCCAGCTCACCACCGAGTCCCAGAGGGGCTGAAGCTTTCTTT.